This passage covers 2 T cell receptor beta chains from one sample sequenced in a study of regulatory T cells in long-lasting Graves disease. Assembly of TCR beta libraries relied on iRepertoire HTBI primers together with Arm-PCR of CDR3 regions. TCRdb re-derived calls from the multiplex PCR reads in MiXCR, one entry per CDR3 protein. This sample carries 350,000 to 550,000 distinct CDR3 sequences, 12% to 15% of them seen once, and the ten largest clones take roughly 15%. The time point here: newly diagnosed GD, antithyroid drugs for less than 3 months. The TCR library was prepared using RNA isolated from PBMCs. These sequences were also reported in another study, on T cells in Graves' hyperthyroidism and ophthalmopathy.

The sample in question was peripheral blood mononuclear cells (PBMCs), obtained at new diagnosis, from a patient treated with antithyroid drugs. The receptors were gathered from a woman in her forties or fifties with Graves disease.

This clonotype was observed at least ten times. The chain has TRBV7-9 and TRBJ1-4; D is perhaps TRBD1 (5 bases). The germline V gene has CDR1 SEHNR and CDR2 FQNEAQ (reference sequence). V dropped 5 bases and J dropped 8 bases, with 12 bases sitting between them. This CDR3 comprises 13 residues. CDR3 in amino acids: CASSPPWGEKLFF. The CDR3, as DNA: TGTGCCAGCAGCCCGCCTTGGGGGGAAAAACTGTTTTTT.

This clonotype has a count of ten or more. The gene calls are TRBV7-8 and TRBJ1-3; tentative D call: TRBD1 (5 bases). V lost 5 bases, J lost 2 bases, and 16 bases lay in between. The germline CDR1 and CDR2 sequences are SGHVS and FQNEAQ. This CDR3 has 16 amino acids. CDR3 nucleotide sequence: TGTGCCAGCAGCCCCCAGAGGGGTGGGGCTGGAAACACCATATATTTT. Translation: CASSPQRGGAGNTIYF.